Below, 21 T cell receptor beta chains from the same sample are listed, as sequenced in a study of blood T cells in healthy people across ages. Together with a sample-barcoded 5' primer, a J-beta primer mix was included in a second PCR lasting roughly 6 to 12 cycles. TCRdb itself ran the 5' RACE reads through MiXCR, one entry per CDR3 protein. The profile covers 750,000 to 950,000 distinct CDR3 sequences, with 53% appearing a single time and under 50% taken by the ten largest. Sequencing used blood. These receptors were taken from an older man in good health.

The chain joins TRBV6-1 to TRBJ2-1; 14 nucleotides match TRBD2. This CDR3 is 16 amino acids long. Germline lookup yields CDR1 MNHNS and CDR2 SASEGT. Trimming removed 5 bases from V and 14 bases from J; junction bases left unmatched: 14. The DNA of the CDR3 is TGTGCCAGCAGTACCCCTATGGGGACTAGCGGGAGAGGGAAGTTCTTC. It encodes CASSTPMGTSGRGKFF.

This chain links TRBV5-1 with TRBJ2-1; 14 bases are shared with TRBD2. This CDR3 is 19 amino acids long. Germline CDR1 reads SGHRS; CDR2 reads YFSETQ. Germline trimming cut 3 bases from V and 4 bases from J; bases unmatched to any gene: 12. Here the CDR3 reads CASSYQTSGRAHFYNEQFF. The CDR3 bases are TGCGCCAGCAGCTACCAGACTAGCGGGAGGGCCCACTTTTACAATGAGCAGTTCTTC.

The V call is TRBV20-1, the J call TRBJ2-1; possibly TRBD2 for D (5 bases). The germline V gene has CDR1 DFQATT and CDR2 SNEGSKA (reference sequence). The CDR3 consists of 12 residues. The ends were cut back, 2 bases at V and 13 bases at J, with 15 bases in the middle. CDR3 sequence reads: CSARWEYPGQFF. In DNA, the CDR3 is TGCAGTGCTAGATGGGAGTACCCCGGTCAGTTCTTC.

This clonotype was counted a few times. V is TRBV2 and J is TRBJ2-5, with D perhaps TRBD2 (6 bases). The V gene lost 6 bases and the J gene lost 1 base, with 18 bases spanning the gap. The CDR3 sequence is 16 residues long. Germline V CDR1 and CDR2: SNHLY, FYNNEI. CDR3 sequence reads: CASRPLGGAVQETQYF. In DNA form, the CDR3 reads TGTGCCAGCAGACCCCTGGGGGGAGCTGTCCAAGAGACCCAGTACTTC.

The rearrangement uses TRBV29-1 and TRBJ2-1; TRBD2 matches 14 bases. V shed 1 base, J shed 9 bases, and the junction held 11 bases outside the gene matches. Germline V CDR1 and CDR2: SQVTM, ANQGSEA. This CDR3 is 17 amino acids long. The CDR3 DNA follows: TGCAGCGTTGAAGTTTGGGAGACTAGCGGGAGGGCCGGTGAGCAGTTCTTC. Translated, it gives CSVEVWETSGRAGEQFF.

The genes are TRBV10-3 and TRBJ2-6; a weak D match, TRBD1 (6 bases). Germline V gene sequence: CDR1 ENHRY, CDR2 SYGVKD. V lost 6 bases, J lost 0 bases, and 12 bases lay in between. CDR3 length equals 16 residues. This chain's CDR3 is CAIRGDTDSGANVLTF. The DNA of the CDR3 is TGTGCCATCAGGGGGGACACTGACTCTGGGGCCAACGTCCTGACTTTC.

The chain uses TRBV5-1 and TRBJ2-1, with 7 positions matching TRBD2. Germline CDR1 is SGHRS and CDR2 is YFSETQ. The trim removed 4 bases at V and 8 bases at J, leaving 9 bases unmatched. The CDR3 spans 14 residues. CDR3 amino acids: CASSGTTSSYEQFF. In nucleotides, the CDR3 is TGCGCCAGCAGCGGGACGACTAGCTCTTATGAGCAGTTCTTC.

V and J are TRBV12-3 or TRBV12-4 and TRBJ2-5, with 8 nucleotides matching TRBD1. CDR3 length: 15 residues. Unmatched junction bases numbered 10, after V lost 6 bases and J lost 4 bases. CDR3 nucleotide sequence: TGTGCCAGCAGCCAGCAGGGGGCTCCAGGAGAGACCCAGTACTTC. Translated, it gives CASSQQGAPGETQYF.

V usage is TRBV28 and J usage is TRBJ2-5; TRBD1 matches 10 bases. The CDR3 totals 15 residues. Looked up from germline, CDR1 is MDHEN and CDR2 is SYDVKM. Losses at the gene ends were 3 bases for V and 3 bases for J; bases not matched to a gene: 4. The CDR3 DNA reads TGTGCCAGCAGTTTTGACGGGACAGGGGAAGAGACCCAGTACTTC. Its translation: CASSFDGTGEETQYF.

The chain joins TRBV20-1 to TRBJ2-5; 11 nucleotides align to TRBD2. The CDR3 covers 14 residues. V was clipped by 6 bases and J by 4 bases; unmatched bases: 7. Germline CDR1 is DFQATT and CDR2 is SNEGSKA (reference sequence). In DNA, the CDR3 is TGCAGTGCCCCCGGGACTAGCGGCCCAGAGACCCAGTACTTC. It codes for CSAPGTSGPETQYF.

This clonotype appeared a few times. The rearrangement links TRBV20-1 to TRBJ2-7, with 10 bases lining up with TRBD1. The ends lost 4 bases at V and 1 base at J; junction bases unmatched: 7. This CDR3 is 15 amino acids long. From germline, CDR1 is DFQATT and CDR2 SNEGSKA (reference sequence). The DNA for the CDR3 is TGCAGTGCTAACCACCCGGGACAGGGGTCCTACGAGCAGTACTTC. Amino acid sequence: CSANHPGQGSYEQYF.

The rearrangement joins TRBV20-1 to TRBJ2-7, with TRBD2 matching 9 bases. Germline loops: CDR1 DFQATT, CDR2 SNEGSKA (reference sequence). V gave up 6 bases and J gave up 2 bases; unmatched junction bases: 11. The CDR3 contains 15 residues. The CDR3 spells CSAPMTSGFPYEQYF. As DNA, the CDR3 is TGCAGTGCCCCAATGACTAGCGGCTTCCCCTACGAGCAGTACTTC.

CDR3 amino acids: CASRRAGTSGSETQYF. The CDR3, as DNA: TGTGCCAGCAGACGCGCCGGGACTAGCGGGAGCGAGACCCAGTACTTC. J is TRBJ2-5 and V is TRBV6-5; TRBD2 aligns across 14 bases. The CDR3 spans 16 residues. Trimming took 6 bases from V and 5 from J; bases not matched to a gene: 8. Looked up from germline, CDR1 is MNHEY and CDR2 is SVGAGI.

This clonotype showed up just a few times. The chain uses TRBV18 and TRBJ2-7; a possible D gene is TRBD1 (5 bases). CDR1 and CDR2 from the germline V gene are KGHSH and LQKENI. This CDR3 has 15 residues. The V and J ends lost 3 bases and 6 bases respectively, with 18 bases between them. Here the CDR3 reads CASSPPTGQAAEQYF. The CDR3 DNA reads TGTGCCAGCTCACCGCCTACAGGCCAGGCTGCCGAGCAGTACTTC. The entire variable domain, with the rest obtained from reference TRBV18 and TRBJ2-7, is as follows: NAGVMQNPRHLVRRRGQEARLRCSPMKGHSHVYWYRQLPEEGLKFMVYLQKENIIDESGMPKERFSAEFPKEGPSILRIQQVVRGDSAAYFCASSPPTGQAAEQYFGPGTRLTVT.

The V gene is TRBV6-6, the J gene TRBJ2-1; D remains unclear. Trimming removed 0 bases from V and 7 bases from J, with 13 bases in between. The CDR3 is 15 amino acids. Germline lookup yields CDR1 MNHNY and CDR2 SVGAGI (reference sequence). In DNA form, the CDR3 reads TGTGCCAGCAGTTACTCACGTGGCTTGGGGAATGAGCAGTTCTTC. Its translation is CASSYSRGLGNEQFF.

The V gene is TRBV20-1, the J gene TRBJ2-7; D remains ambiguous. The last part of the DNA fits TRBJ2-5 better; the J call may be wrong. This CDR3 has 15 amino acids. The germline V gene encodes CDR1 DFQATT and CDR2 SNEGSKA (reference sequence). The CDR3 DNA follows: TGCAGTGCAAAGTCAGGACGAACAACGGAAGAGACCCAGTACTTC. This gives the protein CSAKSGRTTEETQYF.

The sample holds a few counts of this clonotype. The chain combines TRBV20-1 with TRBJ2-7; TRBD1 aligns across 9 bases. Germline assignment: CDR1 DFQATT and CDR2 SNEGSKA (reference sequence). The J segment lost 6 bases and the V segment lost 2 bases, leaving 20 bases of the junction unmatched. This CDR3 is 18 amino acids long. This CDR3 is CSARLRDRVWRGTPEQYF. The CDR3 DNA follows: TGCAGTGCTAGACTCCGGGACAGGGTCTGGCGGGGAACCCCCGAGCAGTACTTC.

The CDR3 sequence is CASSIAGGYNEQYF. CDR3 coding DNA: TGTGCCAGCTCGATAGCGGGAGGGTACAACGAGCAGTACTTC. The gene calls are TRBV6-5 and TRBJ2-7; 11 nucleotides agree with TRBD2. The CDR3 length is 14 residues. V lost 8 bases and J lost 5; bases outside the gene matches: 8. CDR1 is MNHEY and CDR2 is SVGAGI in the germline V gene.

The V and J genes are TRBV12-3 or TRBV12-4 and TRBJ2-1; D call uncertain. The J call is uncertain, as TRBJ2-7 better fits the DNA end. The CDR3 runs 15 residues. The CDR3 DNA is TGTGCCAGCAGTTTTGACTCCTACTCCTACAATGAGCAGTACTTC. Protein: CASSFDSYSYNEQYF.

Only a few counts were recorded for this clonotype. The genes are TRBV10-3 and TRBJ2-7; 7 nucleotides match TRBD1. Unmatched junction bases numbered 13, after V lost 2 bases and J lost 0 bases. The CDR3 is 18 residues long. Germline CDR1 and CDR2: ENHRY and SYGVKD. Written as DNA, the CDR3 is TGTGCCATCAGTGAGACCCCCCCGGCTGGGACAGTCTCCTACGAGCAGTACTTC. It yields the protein CAISETPPAGTVSYEQYF.

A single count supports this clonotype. The CDR3 DNA follows: TGTGCCAGCAGCCGAACCGGGACAGGGGGCGCGAATACGCAGTATTTT. Protein product: CASSRTGTGGANTQYF. This sequence joins TRBV7-2 and TRBJ2-3, with 12 positions matching TRBD1. The junction had 10 bases not matched to a gene; V was cut back by 5 bases and J by 7 bases. The CDR3 consists of 16 residues. The germline gives CDR1 SGHTA, CDR2 FQGNSA.